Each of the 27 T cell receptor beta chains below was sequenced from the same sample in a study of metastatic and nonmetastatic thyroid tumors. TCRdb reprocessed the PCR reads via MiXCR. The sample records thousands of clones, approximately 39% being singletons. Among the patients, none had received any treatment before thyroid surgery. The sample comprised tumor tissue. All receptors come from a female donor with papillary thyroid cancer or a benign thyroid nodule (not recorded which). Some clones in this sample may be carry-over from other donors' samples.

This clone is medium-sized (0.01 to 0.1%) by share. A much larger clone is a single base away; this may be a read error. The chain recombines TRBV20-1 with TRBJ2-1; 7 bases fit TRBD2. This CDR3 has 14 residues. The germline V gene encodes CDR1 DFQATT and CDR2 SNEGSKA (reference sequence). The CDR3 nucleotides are TGCAGTGCCACCACCAATGAGGGGAGGGGTGAGCAGCTCTTC. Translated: CSATTNEGRGEQLF.

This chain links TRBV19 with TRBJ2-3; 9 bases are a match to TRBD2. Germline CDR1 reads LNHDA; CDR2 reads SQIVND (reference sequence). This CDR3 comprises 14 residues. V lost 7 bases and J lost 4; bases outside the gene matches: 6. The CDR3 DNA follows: TGTGCCAGTATTGGAGCGGGAGGCCCAGATACGCAGTATTTT. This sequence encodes CASIGAGGPDTQYF.

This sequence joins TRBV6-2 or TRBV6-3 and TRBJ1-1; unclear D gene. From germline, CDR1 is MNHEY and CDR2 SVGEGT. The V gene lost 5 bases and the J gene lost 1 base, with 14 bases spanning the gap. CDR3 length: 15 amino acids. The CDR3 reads CASSLSIWGNTEAFF. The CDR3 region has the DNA TGTGCCAGCAGTCTCTCAATCTGGGGGAACACTGAAGCTTTCTTT.

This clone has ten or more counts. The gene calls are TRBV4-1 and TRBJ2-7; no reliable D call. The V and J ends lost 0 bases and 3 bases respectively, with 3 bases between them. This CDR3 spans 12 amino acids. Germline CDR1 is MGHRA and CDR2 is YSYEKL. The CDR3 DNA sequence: TGCGCCAGCAGCCAAGAGGACTACGAGCAGTACTTC. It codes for CASSQEDYEQYF.

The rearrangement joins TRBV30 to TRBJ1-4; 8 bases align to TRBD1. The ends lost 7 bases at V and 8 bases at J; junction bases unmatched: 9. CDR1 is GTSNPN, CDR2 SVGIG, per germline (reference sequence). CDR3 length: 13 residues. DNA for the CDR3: TGTGCCTATACACAGGGGGATCAAGAAAAACTGTTTTTT. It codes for CAYTQGDQEKLFF.

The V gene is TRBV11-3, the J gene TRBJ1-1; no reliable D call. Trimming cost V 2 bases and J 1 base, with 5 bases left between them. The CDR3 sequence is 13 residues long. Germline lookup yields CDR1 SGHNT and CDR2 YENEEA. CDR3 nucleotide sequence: TGTGCCAGCAGCTTACACTGGAACACTGAAGCTTTCTTT. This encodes CASSLHWNTEAFF. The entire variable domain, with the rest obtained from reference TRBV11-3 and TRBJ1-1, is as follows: EAGVVQSPRYKIIEKKQPVAFWCNPISGHNTLYWYLQNLGQGPELLIRYENEEAVDDSQLPKDRFSAERLKGVDSTLKIQPAELGDSAVYLCASSLHWNTEAFFGQGTRLTVV.

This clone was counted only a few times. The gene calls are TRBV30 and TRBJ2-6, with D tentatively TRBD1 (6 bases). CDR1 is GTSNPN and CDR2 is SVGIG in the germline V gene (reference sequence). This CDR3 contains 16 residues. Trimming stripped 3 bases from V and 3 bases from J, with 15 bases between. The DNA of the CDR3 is TGTGCCTGGAGACATCCCAGGGGAGATGGGGCCAACGTCCTGACTTTC. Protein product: CAWRHPRGDGANVLTF.

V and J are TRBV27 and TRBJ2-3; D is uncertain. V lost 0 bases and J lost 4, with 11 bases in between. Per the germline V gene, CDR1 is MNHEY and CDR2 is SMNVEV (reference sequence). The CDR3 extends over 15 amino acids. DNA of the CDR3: TGTGCCAGCAGTTTATCGTTGGCAGAATCAGATACGCAGTATTTT. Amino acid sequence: CASSLSLAESDTQYF.

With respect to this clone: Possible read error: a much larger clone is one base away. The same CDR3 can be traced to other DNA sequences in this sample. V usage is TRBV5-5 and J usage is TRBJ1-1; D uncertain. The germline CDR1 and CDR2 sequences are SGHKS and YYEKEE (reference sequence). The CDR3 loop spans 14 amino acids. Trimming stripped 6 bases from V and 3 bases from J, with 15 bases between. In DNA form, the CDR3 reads TGTGCCAGCACTCTGTCACCTCTGGACACTGAAGCTTTCTTT. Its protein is CASTLSPLDTEAFF.

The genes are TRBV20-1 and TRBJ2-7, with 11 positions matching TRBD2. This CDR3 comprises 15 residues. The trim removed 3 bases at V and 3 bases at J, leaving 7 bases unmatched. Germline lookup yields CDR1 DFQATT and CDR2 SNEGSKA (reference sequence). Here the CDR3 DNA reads TGCAGTGCTAGTGATACTAGCGGGGGAATCTACGAGCAGTACTTC. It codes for CSASDTSGGIYEQYF.

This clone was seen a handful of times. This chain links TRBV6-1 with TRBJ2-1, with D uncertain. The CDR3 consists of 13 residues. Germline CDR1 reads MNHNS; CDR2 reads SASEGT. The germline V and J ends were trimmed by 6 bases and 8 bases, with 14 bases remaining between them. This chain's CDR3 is CASRLSRVDEQFF. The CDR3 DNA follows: TGTGCCAGCAGGCTTTCCCGGGTGGATGAGCAGTTCTTC.

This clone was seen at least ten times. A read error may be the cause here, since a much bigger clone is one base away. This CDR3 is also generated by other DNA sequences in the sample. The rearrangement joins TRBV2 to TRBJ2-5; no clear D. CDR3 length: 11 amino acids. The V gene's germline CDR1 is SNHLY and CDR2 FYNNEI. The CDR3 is CASSVWETQYF. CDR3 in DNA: TGCGCCAGCAGTGTATGGGAGACCCAGTACTTC.

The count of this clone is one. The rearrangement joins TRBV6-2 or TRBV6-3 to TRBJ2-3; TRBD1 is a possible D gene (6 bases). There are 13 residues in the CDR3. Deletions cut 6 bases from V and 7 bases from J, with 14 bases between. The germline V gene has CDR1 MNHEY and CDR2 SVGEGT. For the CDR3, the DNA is TGTGCCAGCAGCGACAGGCTTACACATACGCAGTATTTT. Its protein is CASSDRLTHTQYF.

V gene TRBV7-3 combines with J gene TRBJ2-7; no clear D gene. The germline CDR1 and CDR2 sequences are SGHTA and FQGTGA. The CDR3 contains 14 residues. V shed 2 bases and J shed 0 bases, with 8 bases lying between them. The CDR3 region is CASSLYTGSYEQYF. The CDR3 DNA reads TGTGCCAGCAGCTTATATACGGGCTCCTACGAGCAGTACTTC.

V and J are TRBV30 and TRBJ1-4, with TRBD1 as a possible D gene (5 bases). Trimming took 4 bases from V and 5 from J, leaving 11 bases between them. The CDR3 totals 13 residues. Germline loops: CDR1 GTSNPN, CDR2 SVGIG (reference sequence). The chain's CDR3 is CAWMRGANEKLFF. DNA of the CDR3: TGTGCCTGGATGAGGGGAGCAAATGAAAAACTGTTTTTT.

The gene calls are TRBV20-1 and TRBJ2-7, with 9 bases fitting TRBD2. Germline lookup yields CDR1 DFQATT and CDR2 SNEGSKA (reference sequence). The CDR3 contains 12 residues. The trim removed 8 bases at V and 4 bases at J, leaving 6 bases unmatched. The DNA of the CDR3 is TGCAGTCTCGAGCGGGAGGTTTACGAGCAGTACTTC. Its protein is CSLEREVYEQYF.

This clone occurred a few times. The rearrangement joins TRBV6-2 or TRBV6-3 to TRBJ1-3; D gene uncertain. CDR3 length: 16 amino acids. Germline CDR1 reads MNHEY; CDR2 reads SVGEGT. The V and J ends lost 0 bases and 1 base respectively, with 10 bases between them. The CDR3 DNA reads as TGTGCCAGCAGTTACTCGGAGCCGGCTTCTGGAAACACCATATATTTT. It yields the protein CASSYSEPASGNTIYF.

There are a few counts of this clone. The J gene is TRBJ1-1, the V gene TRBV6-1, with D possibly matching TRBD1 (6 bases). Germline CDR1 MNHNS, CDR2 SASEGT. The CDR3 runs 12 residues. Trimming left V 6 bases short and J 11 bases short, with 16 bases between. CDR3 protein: CASSGQGWAAFF. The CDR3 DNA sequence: TGTGCCAGCAGCGGTCAGGGGTGGGCTGCTTTCTTT.

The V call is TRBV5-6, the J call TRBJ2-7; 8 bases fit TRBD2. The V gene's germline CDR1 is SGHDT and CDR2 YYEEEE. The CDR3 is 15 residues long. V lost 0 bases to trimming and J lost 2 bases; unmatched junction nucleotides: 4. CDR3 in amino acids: CASSLGLASTYEQYF. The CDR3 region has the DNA TGTGCCAGCAGCTTGGGACTAGCGTCTACCTACGAGCAGTACTTC.

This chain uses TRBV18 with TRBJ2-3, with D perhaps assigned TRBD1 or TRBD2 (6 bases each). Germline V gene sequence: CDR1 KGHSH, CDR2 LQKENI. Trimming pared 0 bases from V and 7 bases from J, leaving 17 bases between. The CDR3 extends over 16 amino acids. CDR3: CASSPPEGVQPYTQYF. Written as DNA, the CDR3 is TGTGCCAGCTCACCACCGGAGGGGGTGCAACCATATACGCAGTATTTT.

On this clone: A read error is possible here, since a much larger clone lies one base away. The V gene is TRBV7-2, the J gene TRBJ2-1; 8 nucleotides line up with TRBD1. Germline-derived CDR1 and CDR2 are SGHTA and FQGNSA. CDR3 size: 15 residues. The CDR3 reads CASSLGTGKQNEQLF. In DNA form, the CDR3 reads TGTGCCAGCAGCTTAGGGACAGGGAAACAGAATGAGCAGCTCTTC.

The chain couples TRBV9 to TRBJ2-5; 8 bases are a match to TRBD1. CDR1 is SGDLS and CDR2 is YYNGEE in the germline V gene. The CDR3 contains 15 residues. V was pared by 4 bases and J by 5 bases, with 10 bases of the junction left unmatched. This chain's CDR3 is CASSPRTGFEETQYF. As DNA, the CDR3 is TGTGCCAGCAGCCCCCGGACAGGGTTTGAGGAGACCCAGTACTTC.

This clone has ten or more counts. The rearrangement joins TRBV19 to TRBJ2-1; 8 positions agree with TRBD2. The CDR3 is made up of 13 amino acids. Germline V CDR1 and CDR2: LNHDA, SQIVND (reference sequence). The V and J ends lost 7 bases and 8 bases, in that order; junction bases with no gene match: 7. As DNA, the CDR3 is TGTGCCAGTATGGGCGGGAGGTGGGATGAGCAGTTCTTC. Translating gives CASMGGRWDEQFF.

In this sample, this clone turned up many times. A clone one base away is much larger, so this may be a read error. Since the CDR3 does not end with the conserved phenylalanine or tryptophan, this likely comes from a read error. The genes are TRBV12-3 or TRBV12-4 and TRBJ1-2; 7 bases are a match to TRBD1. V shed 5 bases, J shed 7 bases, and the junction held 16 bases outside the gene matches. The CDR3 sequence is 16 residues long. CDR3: CASSHMTGLSSSGYTL. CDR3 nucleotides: TGTGCCAGCAGTCATATGACAGGGTTAAGCAGTAGTGGCTACACCCTC.

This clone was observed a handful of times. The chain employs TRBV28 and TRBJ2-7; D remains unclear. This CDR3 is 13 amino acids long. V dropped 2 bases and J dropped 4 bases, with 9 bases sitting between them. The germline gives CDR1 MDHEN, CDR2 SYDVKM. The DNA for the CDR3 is TGTGCCAGCAGTTTACTCCCGACGTACGAGCAGTACTTC. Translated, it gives CASSLLPTYEQYF.

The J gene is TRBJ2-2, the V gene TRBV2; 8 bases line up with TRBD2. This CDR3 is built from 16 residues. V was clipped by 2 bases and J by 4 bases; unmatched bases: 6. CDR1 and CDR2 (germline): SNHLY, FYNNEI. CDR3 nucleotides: TGTGCCAGCAGTGAAATGCCAGCGGGAGCCACCGGGGAGCTGTTTTTT. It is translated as CASSEMPAGATGELFF.

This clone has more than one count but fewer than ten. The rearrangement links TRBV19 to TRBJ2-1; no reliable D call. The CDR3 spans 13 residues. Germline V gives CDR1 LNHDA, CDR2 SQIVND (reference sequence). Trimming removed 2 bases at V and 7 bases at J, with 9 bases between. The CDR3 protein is CASSISPANEQFF. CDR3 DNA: TGTGCCAGTAGTATATCGCCGGCTAATGAGCAGTTCTTC.